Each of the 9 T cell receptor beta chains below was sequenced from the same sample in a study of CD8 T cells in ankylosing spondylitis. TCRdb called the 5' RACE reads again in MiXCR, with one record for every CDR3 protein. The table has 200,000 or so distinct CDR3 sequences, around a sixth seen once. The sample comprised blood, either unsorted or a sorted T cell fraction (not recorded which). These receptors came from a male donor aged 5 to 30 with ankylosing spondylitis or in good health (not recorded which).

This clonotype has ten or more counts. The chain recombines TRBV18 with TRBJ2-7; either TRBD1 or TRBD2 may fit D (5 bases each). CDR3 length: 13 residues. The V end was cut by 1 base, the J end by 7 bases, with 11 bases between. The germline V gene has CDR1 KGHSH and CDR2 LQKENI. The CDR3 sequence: CASSPLRDAEQYV. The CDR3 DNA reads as TGTGCCAGCTCACCACTAAGGGACGCGGAGCAGTACGTC.

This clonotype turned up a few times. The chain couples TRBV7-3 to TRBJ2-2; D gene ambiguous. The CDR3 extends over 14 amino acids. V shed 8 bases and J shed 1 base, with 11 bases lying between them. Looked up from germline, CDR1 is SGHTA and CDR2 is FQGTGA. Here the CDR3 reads CASRAVENTGELFF. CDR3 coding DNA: TGTGCCAGCCGAGCAGTTGAGAACACCGGGGAGCTGTTTTTT.

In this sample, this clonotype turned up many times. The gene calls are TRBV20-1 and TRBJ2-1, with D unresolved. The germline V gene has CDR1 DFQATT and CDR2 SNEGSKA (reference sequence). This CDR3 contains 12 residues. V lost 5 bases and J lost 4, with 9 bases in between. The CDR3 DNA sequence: TGCAGTGCTCGAACGATTTACAATGAGCAGTTCTTC. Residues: CSARTIYNEQFF.

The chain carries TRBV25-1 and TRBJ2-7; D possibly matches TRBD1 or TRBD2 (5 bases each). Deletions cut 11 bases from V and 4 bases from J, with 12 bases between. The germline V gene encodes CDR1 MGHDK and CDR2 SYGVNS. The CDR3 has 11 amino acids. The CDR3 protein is CAGGTDYEQYF. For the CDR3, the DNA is TGTGCCGGTGGGACGGATTACGAGCAGTACTTC.

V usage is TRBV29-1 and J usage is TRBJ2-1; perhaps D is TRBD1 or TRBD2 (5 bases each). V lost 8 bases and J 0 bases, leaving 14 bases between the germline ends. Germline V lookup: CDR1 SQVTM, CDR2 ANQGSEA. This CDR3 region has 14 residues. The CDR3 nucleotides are TGCAGCTTCCGGGACCGCGGCTCCTACAATGAGCAGTTCTTC. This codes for CSFRDRGSYNEQFF.

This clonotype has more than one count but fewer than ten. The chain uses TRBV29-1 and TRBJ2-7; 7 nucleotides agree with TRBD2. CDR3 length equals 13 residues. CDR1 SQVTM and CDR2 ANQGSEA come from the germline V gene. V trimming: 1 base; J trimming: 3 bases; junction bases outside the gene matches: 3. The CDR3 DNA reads TGCAGCGTTGAAGTAGGGACTAACTACGAGCAGTACTTC. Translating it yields CSVEVGTNYEQYF.

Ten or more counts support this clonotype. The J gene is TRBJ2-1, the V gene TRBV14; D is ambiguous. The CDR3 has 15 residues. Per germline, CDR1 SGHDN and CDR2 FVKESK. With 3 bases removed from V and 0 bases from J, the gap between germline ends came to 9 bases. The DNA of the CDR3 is TGTGCCAGCAGCCATGTCCCCAGCTCCTACAATGAGCAGTTCTTC. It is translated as CASSHVPSSYNEQFF.

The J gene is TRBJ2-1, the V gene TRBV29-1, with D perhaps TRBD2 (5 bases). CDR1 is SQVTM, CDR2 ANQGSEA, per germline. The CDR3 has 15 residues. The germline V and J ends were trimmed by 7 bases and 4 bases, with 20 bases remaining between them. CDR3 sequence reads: CSGHPTGGSYNEQFF. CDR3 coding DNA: TGCAGCGGGCATCCGACCGGAGGCTCTTACAATGAGCAGTTCTTC.

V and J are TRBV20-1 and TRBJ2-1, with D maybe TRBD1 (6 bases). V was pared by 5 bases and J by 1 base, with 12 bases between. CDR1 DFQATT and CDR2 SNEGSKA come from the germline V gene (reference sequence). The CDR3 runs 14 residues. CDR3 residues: CSALQGGSYNEQFF. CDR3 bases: TGCAGTGCTCTACAGGGTGGGTCCTACAATGAGCAGTTCTTC.